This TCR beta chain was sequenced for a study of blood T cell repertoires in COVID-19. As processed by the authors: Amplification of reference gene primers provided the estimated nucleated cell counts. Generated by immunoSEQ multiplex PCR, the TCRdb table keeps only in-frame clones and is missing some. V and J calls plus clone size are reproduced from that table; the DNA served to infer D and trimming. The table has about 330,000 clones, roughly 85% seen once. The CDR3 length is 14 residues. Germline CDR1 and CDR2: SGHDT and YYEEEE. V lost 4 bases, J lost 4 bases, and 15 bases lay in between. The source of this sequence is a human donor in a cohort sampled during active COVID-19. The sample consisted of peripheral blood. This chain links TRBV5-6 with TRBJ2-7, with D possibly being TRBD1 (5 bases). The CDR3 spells CASSVYRTIYEQYF. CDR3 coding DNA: TGTGCCAGCAGCGTATACAGGACCATTTACGAGCAGTACTTC.